Shown below are 12 T cell receptor beta chains from a single sample sequenced in a study of blood T cell repertoires in COVID-19. TCRdb's table, derived via immunoSEQ multiplex PCR, lists solely in-frame clones and lacks some. The table shows 150,000 to 200,000 clones, with around 76% occurring only once. Sequencing was carried out using peripheral blood. All receptors derive from a woman between 50 and 59 years old with active or convalescent COVID-19.

This clone has only one observation. This chain joins TRBV6-5 and TRBJ2-7, with D perhaps TRBD1 (5 bases). The CDR3 is 15 residues long. Trimming took 3 bases from V and 0 from J, leaving 12 bases between them. The germline CDR1 and CDR2 sequences are MNHEY and SVGAGI. CDR3 DNA sequence: TGTGCCAGCAGTTATTTTACCGACAGCTCCTACGAGCAGTACTTC. Protein: CASSYFTDSSYEQYF.

V usage is TRBV19 and J usage is TRBJ1-2; D remains unclear. The CDR3 extends over 15 amino acids. V was pared by 5 bases and J by 4 bases, with 17 bases between. CDR1 and CDR2 (germline): LNHDA, SQIVND (reference sequence). This chain's CDR3 is CASSPTPGVTYGYTF. The CDR3 DNA sequence: TGTGCCAGTAGTCCCACCCCGGGTGTTACCTATGGCTACACCTTC. The full variable domain, in which reference TRBV19 and TRBJ1-2 provide the parts outside the CDR3, is DGGITQSPKYLFRKEGQNVTLSCEQNLNHDAMYWYRQDPGQGLRLIYYSQIVNDFQKGDIAEGYSVSREKKESFPLTVTSAQKNPTAFYLCASSPTPGVTYGYTFGSGTRLTVV.

The V and J genes are TRBV5-8 and TRBJ2-3; D may be TRBD1 (5 bases). The CDR3 is 15 amino acids. V was shortened by 4 bases and J by 3 bases, with 15 bases between the two germline ends. The germline V gene encodes CDR1 SGHTS and CDR2 YDEGEE. For the CDR3, the DNA is TGTGCCAGCAGCCATGGCAGGGTAGAGACAGATACGCAGTATTTT. It codes for CASSHGRVETDTQYF.

This clone appeared a single time. V and J are TRBV28 and TRBJ1-2, with D perhaps TRBD1 (5 bases). CDR3 length: 15 residues. Germline lookup yields CDR1 MDHEN and CDR2 SYDVKM. Trimming took 2 bases from V and 8 from J, leaving 18 bases between them. The DNA for the CDR3 is TGTGCCAGCAGTTTAGGGGGACTGGACCGAGCCGGCTACACCTTC. Translating gives CASSLGGLDRAGYTF.

The chain is built from TRBV6-4 and TRBJ1-4; 9 bases align to TRBD1. With 7 bases clipped from V and 5 bases from J, the junction kept 5 bases outside the gene matches. The CDR3 has 14 amino acids. Germline CDR1 is MRHNA and CDR2 is SNTAGT. The CDR3 sequence is CASTMGQGNEKLFF. The CDR3 DNA is TGTGCCAGCACCATGGGACAGGGAAATGAAAAACTGTTTTTT.

CDR3 loop: CASTTQSWDRAYEQYF. CDR3 nucleotides: TGTGCCAGCACCACCCAAAGCTGGGACAGGGCCTACGAGCAGTACTTC. This chain connects TRBV2 to TRBJ2-7; 9 bases are shared with TRBD1. Germline CDR1 SNHLY, CDR2 FYNNEI. The CDR3 has 16 residues. After removal of 7 bases from V and 2 bases from J, the junction contained 12 bases not matched to a gene.

This chain connects TRBV10-3 to TRBJ1-5; the match to TRBD1 covers 7 bases. Germline-derived CDR1 and CDR2 are ENHRY and SYGVKD. The CDR3 has 13 residues. Germline trimming cut 7 bases from V and 4 bases from J; bases unmatched to any gene: 4. CDR3 in DNA: TGTGCCATCACTGGCAGGGGGAATCAGCCCCAGCATTTT. Its protein product is CAITGRGNQPQHF.

The CDR3 DNA reads TGTGCCAGCAGTCCCGTCGGACAGGGTGGCTATGGCTACACCTTC. It is translated as CASSPVGQGGYGYTF. This sequence joins TRBV6-5 and TRBJ1-2; 8 nucleotides agree with TRBD1. The CDR3 covers 15 residues. The V gene end was trimmed by 5 bases and the J gene end by 4 bases; junction bases not matched to a gene: 9. The germline gives CDR1 MNHEY, CDR2 SVGAGI.

The chain uses TRBV19 and TRBJ1-3; 7 nucleotides agree with TRBD1. CDR1 and CDR2 (germline): LNHDA, SQIVND (reference sequence). The CDR3 has 14 residues. V was pared by 5 bases and J by 4 bases, with 5 bases of the junction left unmatched. Written as DNA, the CDR3 is TGTGCCAGTAGTTCGACAGGGTTGGGAAACACCATATATTTT. Protein sequence: CASSSTGLGNTIYF. Looking up the rest from reference TRBV19 and TRBJ1-3 gives the full variable domain: DGGITQSPKYLFRKEGQNVTLSCEQNLNHDAMYWYRQDPGQGLRLIYYSQIVNDFQKGDIAEGYSVSREKKESFPLTVTSAQKNPTAFYLCASSSTGLGNTIYFGEGSWLTVV.

The genes are TRBV18 and TRBJ1-2; 10 bases agree with TRBD1. The germline CDR1 and CDR2 sequences are KGHSH and LQKENI. The CDR3 runs to 14 residues. Trimming at V came to 3 bases and at J to 8 bases, leaving 6 bases not matched to a gene. CDR3 loop: CASSPTGTGVGYTF. The DNA for the CDR3 is TGTGCCAGCTCACCCACCGGGACAGGGGTGGGCTACACCTTC. Complete variable domain (other parts from reference TRBV18 and TRBJ1-2): NAGVMQNPRHLVRRRGQEARLRCSPMKGHSHVYWYRQLPEEGLKFMVYLQKENIIDESGMPKERFSAEFPKEGPSILRIQQVVRGDSAAYFCASSPTGTGVGYTFGSGTRLTVV.

The V call is TRBV4-1, the J call TRBJ2-7; D unresolved. CDR3 length: 13 residues. Germline V lookup: CDR1 MGHRA, CDR2 YSYEKL. The germline V and J ends were trimmed by 0 bases and 9 bases, with 12 bases remaining between them. Here the CDR3 reads CASSQERYGVQYF. CDR3 DNA sequence: TGCGCCAGCAGCCAAGAACGGTACGGTGTGCAGTACTTC.

This chain joins TRBV28 and TRBJ2-7, with 7 bases identical to TRBD1. Germline V gene data show CDR1 as MDHEN and CDR2 as SYDVKM. V lost 4 bases and J lost 5; bases outside the gene matches: 11. The CDR3 totals 15 residues. The CDR3 DNA reads as TGTGCCAGCAGTTCAACAGGGGCGTCGTTCGACGAGCAGTACTTC. Its protein is CASSSTGASFDEQYF.